What follows are 29 T cell receptor beta chains derived from one specimen sequenced in a study of T cell responses to AZD1222 COVID-19 vaccine. Sequenced by immunoSEQ multiplex PCR; TCRdb stores in-frame clones only, minus some. Here the sample spans 110,000 to 150,000 clones, around nine tenths being singletons. Sequenced material: peripheral blood, taken on day 0 of AZD1222 vaccination. The receptors shown here come from an adult in good health.

The CDR3 loop is CASSPSTGVGNTIYF. As DNA, the CDR3 is TGTGCCAGCAGCCCCTCGACAGGGGTCGGAAACACCATATATTTT. The chain recombines TRBV7-9 with TRBJ1-3, with 8 bases fitting TRBD1. CDR3 length equals 15 residues. Looked up from germline, CDR1 is SEHNR and CDR2 is FQNEAQ (reference sequence). V lost 5 bases and J lost 4; bases outside the gene matches: 7.

The rearrangement joins TRBV30 to TRBJ2-1; tentatively, D is TRBD2 (7 bases). Deletions cut 7 bases from V and 9 bases from J, with 16 bases between. Germline V gene sequence: CDR1 GTSNPN, CDR2 SVGIG (reference sequence). The CDR3 is 12 residues long. The CDR3 loop is CAFGGGVGEQFF. CDR3 DNA: TGTGCCTTTGGGGGGGGCGTCGGTGAGCAGTTCTTC.

The chain joins TRBV29-1 to TRBJ2-2; D tentatively fits TRBD1 or TRBD2 (5 bases each). The CDR3 spans 14 residues. Deletions cut 4 bases from V and 2 bases from J, with 11 bases between. In germline, CDR1 is SQVTM, CDR2 ANQGSEA. CDR3 sequence: CSVARDGNTGELFF. The CDR3 bases are TGCAGCGTTGCTCGGGACGGAAACACCGGGGAGCTGTTTTTT.

This clone was observed a single time. V usage is TRBV5-5 and J usage is TRBJ2-7, with TRBD2 as a possible D gene (5 bases). In germline, CDR1 is SGHKS, CDR2 YYEKEE (reference sequence). The CDR3 is 14 amino acids. V shed 6 bases and J shed 7 bases, with 20 bases lying between them. The CDR3 loop reads CASIEVGTTREQYF. The CDR3 DNA reads TGTGCCAGCATCGAGGTTGGCACTACTAGAGAGCAGTACTTC. Full variable domain (outside the CDR3, taken from reference TRBV5-5 and TRBJ2-7): DAGVTQSPTHLIKTRGQQVTLRCSPISGHKSVSWYQQVLGQGPQFIFQYYEKEERGRGNFPDRFSARQFPNYSSELNVNALLLGDSALYLCASIEVGTTREQYFGPGTRLTVT.

The genes are TRBV6-6 and TRBJ1-1; D is possibly TRBD1 (5 bases). The CDR3 runs to 12 residues. V lost 8 bases and J lost 2, with 9 bases in between. From germline, CDR1 is MNHNY and CDR2 SVGAGI (reference sequence). The CDR3 loop reads CASGQINTEAFF. The DNA of the CDR3 is TGTGCCAGCGGACAAATCAACACTGAAGCTTTCTTT.

The chain recombines TRBV2 with TRBJ1-5; D unclear. The V gene lost 6 bases and the J gene lost 0 bases, with 12 bases spanning the gap. Germline V lookup: CDR1 SNHLY, CDR2 FYNNEI. The CDR3 extends over 15 amino acids. The CDR3 sequence is CASSLQSNSNQPQHF. CDR3 in DNA: TGTGCCAGCAGCCTACAGAGTAATAGCAATCAGCCCCAGCATTTT.

The rearrangement uses TRBV6-6 and TRBJ1-4; 9 bases are shared with TRBD1. With 0 bases clipped from V and 7 bases from J, the junction kept 3 bases outside the gene matches. Germline CDR1 reads MNHNY; CDR2 reads SVGAGI (reference sequence). The CDR3 runs to 15 residues. The CDR3 region is CASSYSGTGSEKLFF. In DNA form, the CDR3 reads TGTGCCAGCAGTTACTCGGGGACAGGGAGTGAAAAACTGTTTTTT.

The rearrangement links TRBV3-1 (or the pseudogene TRBV3-2) to TRBJ1-3; the match to TRBD1 covers 7 bases. The CDR3 is 13 amino acids. After removal of 8 bases from V and 5 bases from J, the junction contained 6 bases not matched to a gene. Germline CDR1 LGHDT, CDR2 YNNKEL (reference sequence). CDR3 nucleotide sequence: TGTGCCAGCGGCCGGGACAGCAGAAACACCATATATTTT. Translating it yields CASGRDSRNTIYF.

V gene TRBV5-4 combines with J gene TRBJ2-5; 8 nucleotides line up with TRBD2. The CDR3 runs to 15 residues. The J segment lost 5 bases and the V segment lost 0 bases, leaving 6 bases of the junction unmatched. Per the germline V gene, CDR1 is SGHNT and CDR2 is YYREEE (reference sequence). The CDR3 is CASSLAGLGRETQYF. CDR3 in DNA: TGTGCCAGCAGCTTGGCGGGACTAGGTCGCGAGACCCAGTACTTC.

J is TRBJ2-1 and V is TRBV11-3; D is undetermined. CDR3 length: 11 amino acids. Per the germline V gene, CDR1 is SGHNT and CDR2 is YENEEA. V gave up 5 bases and J gave up 7 bases, with 6 bases separating them. The CDR3 bases are TGTGCCAGCAGCCCACAGAATGAGCAGTTCTTC. Translated: CASSPQNEQFF.

The genes are TRBV5-1 and TRBJ1-5; 11 nucleotides match TRBD1. Germline V gene sequence: CDR1 SGHRS, CDR2 YFSETQ. The CDR3 has 15 amino acids. J was trimmed by 4 bases and V by 4 bases; bases with no gene match: 4. The CDR3: CASSPGTGGNQPQHF. DNA of the CDR3: TGCGCCAGCAGCCCCGGGACAGGGGGAAATCAGCCCCAGCATTTT.

The chain combines TRBV4-1 with TRBJ2-1; D might be TRBD2 (5 bases). V lost 0 bases and J 7 bases, leaving 10 bases between the germline ends. This CDR3 has 14 residues. Germline V CDR1 and CDR2: MGHRA, YSYEKL. In DNA, the CDR3 is TGCGCCAGCAGCCAAGAACCAGCGGTGAATGAGCAGTTCTTC. Its protein product is CASSQEPAVNEQFF.

CDR3 residues: CAISPGTVNQPQHF. The DNA for the CDR3 is TGTGCCATCAGCCCCGGGACAGTGAATCAGCCCCAGCATTTT. The chain couples TRBV10-3 to TRBJ1-5, with 7 positions matching TRBD1. The germline gives CDR1 ENHRY, CDR2 SYGVKD. The ends lost 6 bases at V and 4 bases at J; junction bases unmatched: 6. The CDR3 length is 14 residues.

The genes are TRBV29-1 and TRBJ2-4; no clear D gene. From germline, CDR1 is SQVTM and CDR2 ANQGSEA. The CDR3 extends over 13 amino acids. The germline V and J ends were trimmed by 7 bases and 4 bases, with 14 bases remaining between them. This CDR3 is CSARLPRKNIQYF. CDR3 bases: TGCAGCGCGCGTCTCCCCAGAAAAAACATTCAGTACTTC. Full variable domain (remainder filled in from reference TRBV29-1 and TRBJ2-4): SAVISQKPSRDICQRGTSLTIQCQVDSQVTMMFWYRQQPGQSLTLIATANQGSEATYESGFVIDKFPISRPNLTFSTLTVSNMSPEDSSIYLCSARLPRKNIQYFGAGTRLSVL.

The rearrangement links TRBV28 to TRBJ2-7, with D maybe TRBD2 (5 bases). The germline V and J ends were trimmed by 5 bases and 3 bases, with 14 bases remaining between them. Germline assignment: CDR1 MDHEN and CDR2 SYDVKM. The CDR3 sequence is 14 residues long. The CDR3 is CASSPLAPHYEQYF. As DNA, the CDR3 is TGTGCCAGCAGTCCTTTAGCGCCCCACTACGAGCAGTACTTC.

In its sample, this clone was seen once. The chain joins TRBV3-1 (or the pseudogene TRBV3-2) to TRBJ2-7, with D tentatively TRBD2 (6 bases). The germline gives CDR1 LGHDT, CDR2 YNNKEL (reference sequence). The CDR3 spans 15 residues. Trimming took 2 bases from V and 5 from J, leaving 16 bases between them. The CDR3 loop is CASSQYTGGRDEQYF. CDR3 nucleotides: TGTGCCAGCAGCCAATATACCGGGGGACGGGACGAGCAGTACTTC.

This sequence joins TRBV21-1 and TRBJ1-1. TRBV21-1 is designated a pseudogene. The CDR3 is 16 residues long. The chain's CDR3 is CASSKSQQRRTTEAFF. The CDR3 bases are TGTGCCAGCAGCAAATCCCAACAGAGACGGACCACTGAAGCTTTCTTT.

The rearrangement uses TRBV18 and TRBJ2-5; TRBD1 aligns across 10 bases. This CDR3 contains 15 residues. From germline, CDR1 is KGHSH and CDR2 LQKENI. V was pared by 5 bases and J by 5 bases, with 8 bases of the junction left unmatched. CDR3 protein: CASSDPGQGTETQYF. The CDR3 DNA sequence: TGTGCCAGCTCAGACCCGGGACAGGGGACGGAGACCCAGTACTTC.

CDR3 DNA: TGCGCCAGCAGCCACTATAGCGGGAAACTCAATGAGCAGTTCTTC. Residues: CASSHYSGKLNEQFF. This chain links TRBV4-3 with TRBJ2-1, with TRBD2 matching over 8 bases. Germline-derived CDR1 and CDR2 are LGHNA and YSLEER. The CDR3 totals 15 residues. Germline trimming cut 3 bases from V and 6 bases from J; bases unmatched to any gene: 7.

The genes are TRBV11-3 and TRBJ2-7; D gene unclear. This CDR3 has 13 residues. The germline V gene encodes CDR1 SGHNT and CDR2 YENEEA. Trimming pared 3 bases from V and 3 bases from J, leaving 9 bases between. Written as DNA, the CDR3 is TGTGCCAGCAGCTTCTCTGACGTCTACGAGCAGTACTTC. Amino acid sequence: CASSFSDVYEQYF.

The chain joins TRBV9 to TRBJ2-2; D call uncertain. The CDR3 spans 13 residues. With 0 bases removed from V and 4 bases from J, the gap between germline ends came to 4 bases. Germline CDR1 and CDR2: SGDLS and YYNGEE. The CDR3 is CASSVDVTGELFF. CDR3 bases: TGTGCCAGCAGCGTAGACGTCACCGGGGAGCTGTTTTTT.

The chain employs TRBV7-9 and TRBJ2-7; a weak D match, TRBD1 (6 bases). Germline CDR1 and CDR2: SEHNR and FQNEAQ (reference sequence). This CDR3 is built from 14 residues. Trimming cost V 4 bases and J 12 bases, with 22 bases left between them. The CDR3 is CASSSTRDTVRWYF. In DNA, the CDR3 is TGTGCCAGCAGCTCCACCCGGGACACGGTACGGTGGTACTTC.

V usage is TRBV5-1 and J usage is TRBJ2-5, with 10 nucleotides matching TRBD2. V lost 2 bases, J lost 2 bases, and 12 bases stayed unmatched. Germline V CDR1 and CDR2: SGHRS, YFSETQ. The CDR3 has 18 amino acids. The CDR3 sequence: CASSLLLAGVSQQETQYF. The DNA of the CDR3 is TGCGCCAGCAGCTTATTGCTAGCGGGAGTAAGCCAGCAAGAGACCCAGTACTTC.

The V gene is TRBV19, the J gene TRBJ2-2; 9 positions match TRBD1. Unmatched junction bases numbered 15, after V lost 9 bases and J lost 7 bases. The CDR3 is 16 residues long. The germline V gene has CDR1 LNHDA and CDR2 SQIVND (reference sequence). As DNA, the CDR3 is TGTGCCAGCTGGATTAGCGACAGGGGGATGATCGGGGAGCTGTTTTTT. It specifies CASWISDRGMIGELFF.

This chain connects TRBV6-2 or TRBV6-3 to TRBJ2-7, with TRBD2 as a possible D gene (5 bases). Germline-derived CDR1 and CDR2 are MNHEY and SVGEGT. Trimming left V 5 bases short and J 6 bases short, with 17 bases between. The CDR3 is 14 amino acids. CDR3 sequence: CASSALAAEGEQYF. The DNA of the CDR3 is TGTGCCAGCAGTGCCTTAGCCGCCGAGGGCGAGCAGTACTTC.

This clone has just one count. The chain has TRBV7-3 and TRBJ2-3, with 13 bases lining up with TRBD2. The junction had 12 bases not matched to a gene; V was cut back by 6 bases and J by 3 bases. CDR1 and CDR2 from the germline V gene are SGHTA and FQGTGA. This CDR3 is 18 amino acids long. DNA for the CDR3: TGTGCCAGCAGTAAAACCGGGACTAGCGGGATGGGGACAGATACGCAGTATTTT. Encoded protein: CASSKTGTSGMGTDTQYF.

The table lists this clone with a few counts. The genes are TRBV20-1 and TRBJ2-7, with TRBD2 matching 7 bases. CDR1 DFQATT and CDR2 SNEGSKA come from the germline V gene (reference sequence). The CDR3 length is 11 residues. J was trimmed by 4 bases and V by 6 bases; bases with no gene match: 3. CDR3 nucleotide sequence: TGCAGTGCCCCGGGGGGATACGAGCAGTACTTC. This translates into CSAPGGYEQYF.

V and J are TRBV7-3 and TRBJ1-1; D unresolved. This CDR3 is 13 amino acids long. Germline lookup yields CDR1 SGHTA and CDR2 FQGTGA. V was clipped by 3 bases and J by 1 base, with 6 bases between them. The CDR3 loop reads CASSFAKNTEAFF. In nucleotides, the CDR3 is TGTGCCAGCAGCTTTGCAAAGAACACTGAAGCTTTCTTT.

In DNA form, the CDR3 reads TGTGCCAGCAGCTTAACAGGTCCAGGGCAGCCCCAGCATTTT. Protein: CASSLTGPGQPQHF. This chain connects TRBV7-9 to TRBJ1-5, with a possible D match to TRBD1 (5 bases). The CDR3 has 14 residues. V lost 2 bases, J lost 7 bases, and 12 bases lay in between. Germline V gives CDR1 SEHNR, CDR2 FQNEAQ (reference sequence).